What follows is one T cell receptor (beta chain) and its context. Its specificity is not known. These data originate in a study of cytomegalovirus exposure and HLA in healthy donors. Trimming took 2 bases from V and 1 from J, leaving 20 bases between them. Germline V CDR1 and CDR2: LNHDA, SQIVND (reference sequence). This CDR3 is 18 amino acids long. The study ran its PCR with 60 Vbeta and 13 Jbeta primers. Assay: immunoSEQ multiplex PCR; the TCRdb copy retains only in-frame clones and omits some. The table includes some 120,000 clones, 70% to 85% detected once. Study findings and constraints: When a later analysis compared HLA-associated TCR beta chains with equally common others, the HLA-associated chains turned out to be more clonally expanded and to have lower generation probabilities. In an earlier analysis, in around 590 donors, most V segments appeared productive either ~87% or ~30% of the time. Later, an analysis found that common viral pathogens appeared to be linked with several of the most significant clusters. A later analysis reportedly found that, within productive TCRs, an Asian-associated ancestry cluster had fewer N-insertions than the mean observed across the roughly 690 donors.

This chain joins TRBV19 and TRBJ2-5; possible D gene TRBD1, 6 bases. This sequence was found in a young man in good health and CMV-seropositive. Sequencing input: PBMCs. Written as DNA, the CDR3 is TGTGCCAGTAGTATACGGATAGTATCGGACAGAGGCCAAGAGACCCAGTACTTC. Its translation is CASSIRIVSDRGQETQYF.